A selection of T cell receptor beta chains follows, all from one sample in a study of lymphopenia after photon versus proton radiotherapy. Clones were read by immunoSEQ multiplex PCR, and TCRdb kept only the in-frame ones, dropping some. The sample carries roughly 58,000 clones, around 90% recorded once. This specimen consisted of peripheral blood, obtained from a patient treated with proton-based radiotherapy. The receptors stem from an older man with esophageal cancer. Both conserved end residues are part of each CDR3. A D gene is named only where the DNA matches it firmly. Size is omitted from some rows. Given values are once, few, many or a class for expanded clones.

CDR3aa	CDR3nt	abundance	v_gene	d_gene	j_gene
CASSQGWGRNSDTQYF	TGCGCCAGCAGCCAAGGGTGGGGACGAAATTCAGATACGCAGTATTTT	.	TRBV4-1	.	TRBJ2-3
CASSGGQSVTIYF	TGTGCCAGCAGCGGAGGACAGTCGGTCACCATATATTTT	few	TRBV7-2	.	TRBJ1-3
CASSLGGGSSYEQYF	TGTGCCAGCAGCTTAGGTGGCGGGAGCTCCTACGAGCAGTACTTC	.	TRBV11-3	TRBD2	TRBJ2-7
CASRGQGYTDTQYF	TGTGCCAGCAGGGGACAGGGGTACACAGATACGCAGTATTTT	.	TRBV7-2	TRBD1	TRBJ2-3
CASSLAGSSYNEQFF	TGTGCCAGCAGCTTAGCGGGAAGCTCCTACAATGAGCAGTTCTTC	.	TRBV7-2	.	TRBJ2-1
CASGDRWAYEQYF	TGTGCCAGCGGGGACAGGTGGGCCTACGAGCAGTACTTC	.	TRBV5-6	TRBD1	TRBJ2-7
CASRSYRSSGNTIYF	TGTGCCAGCAGATCCTACAGGAGCTCTGGAAACACCATATATTTT	.	TRBV6-6	.	TRBJ1-3
CASSILSSYNEQFF	TGTGCCAGCTCAATACTGAGCTCCTACAATGAGCAGTTCTTC	.	TRBV18	.	TRBJ2-1
CASSLLREGLEQFF	TGTGCCAGCAGCTTGCTGAGGGAGGGCCTTGAGCAGTTCTTC	.	TRBV5-6	TRBD2	TRBJ2-1
CASSSTGRETQYF	TGTGCCAGCAGCTCGACAGGGAGGGAGACCCAGTACTTC	.	TRBV7-2	.	TRBJ2-5
CASSVAGASYGYGYTF	TGTGCCAGCAGTGTAGCAGGGGCCTCCTACGGCTATGGCTACACCTTC	.	TRBV25-1	.	TRBJ1-2
CASSPSPQVYTGELFF	TGCGCCAGCAGCCCCTCCCCGCAGGTCTACACCGGGGAGCTGTTTTTT	.	TRBV5-1	.	TRBJ2-2
CASSSPPGQGVNEQFF	TGTGCCAGCAGCTCACCTCCGGGACAGGGGGTTAATGAGCAGTTCTTC	.	TRBV5-5	TRBD1	TRBJ2-1
CASSPIPGQGVSPLHF	TGTGCCAGCTCACCGATACCGGGACAGGGGGTTTCACCCCTCCACTTT	once	TRBV18	TRBD1	TRBJ1-6
CATSEGGATNEKLFF	TGTGCCACCAGCGAAGGAGGGGCAACTAATGAAAAACTGTTTTTT	.	TRBV15	.	TRBJ1-4
CASSSGQGVHGYTF	TGTGCCAGCAGCTCGGGACAGGGGGTTCATGGCTACACCTTC	.	TRBV7-6	TRBD1	TRBJ1-2
CASSVAIGTGGIDTQYF	TGTGCCAGCAGCGTAGCTATAGGGACAGGCGGGATAGATACGCAGTATTTT	.	TRBV9	TRBD1	TRBJ2-3
CASSLGQSSYEQYF	TGCGCCAGCAGCTTGGGACAAAGCTCCTACGAGCAGTACTTC	.	TRBV5-1	.	TRBJ2-7
CASSLLSGGAPDTQYF	TGTGCCAGCAGCTTACTGAGCGGGGGGGCCCCAGATACGCAGTATTTT	.	TRBV11-2	TRBD2	TRBJ2-3
CASSHARPGQGTLPTF	TGCGCCAGCAGCCACGCGCGCCCGGGACAGGGGACTCTCCCCACCTTC	.	TRBV4-1	TRBD1	TRBJ1-2
CASSFQREKYNEQFF	TGTGCCAGCAGCTTCCAGCGGGAGAAGTACAATGAGCAGTTCTTC	.	TRBV7-9	TRBD2	TRBJ2-1
CASSYSGVDTIYF	TGTGCCAGCAGCTACTCAGGGGTGGACACCATATATTTT	.	TRBV7-9	.	TRBJ1-3
CASSTEDRGWDEQYF	TGTGCCAGTAGTACAGAAGACAGGGGGTGGGACGAGCAGTACTTC	.	TRBV19	TRBD1	TRBJ2-7
CASSPGGAFTGELFF	TGTGCCAGCAGCCCTGGGGGGGCGTTCACCGGGGAGCTGTTTTTT	.	TRBV5-6	.	TRBJ2-2
CASSPSGSGYEQYF	TGCGCCAGCAGTCCCAGCGGGAGCGGGTACGAGCAGTACTTC	.	TRBV10-1	TRBD2	TRBJ2-7
CASSYSVSYEQYF	TGTGCCAGCAGTTACTCAGTCTCCTACGAGCAGTACTTC	.	TRBV27	.	TRBJ2-7
CASSLSGSGELFF	TGTGCTAGCAGCTTAAGCGGGTCCGGGGAGCTGTTTTTT	.	TRBV7-7	.	TRBJ2-2
CATSRDYGSGGNIQYF	TGTGCCACCAGCAGAGATTATGGAAGTGGAGGGAACATTCAGTACTTC	.	TRBV15	.	TRBJ2-4
CASSLAPGQTSGNTIYF	TGTGCCAGCAGCTTGGCCCCGGGACAGACCTCTGGAAACACCATATATTTT	few	TRBV5-5	TRBD1	TRBJ1-3
CASSYIGGAYNEQFF	TGTGCCAGCAGTTACATAGGGGGGGCCTACAATGAGCAGTTCTTC	.	TRBV6-5	.	TRBJ2-1
CASSYSPADNQPQHF	TGTGCCAGCAGTTACTCACCCGCAGACAATCAGCCCCAGCATTTT	.	TRBV6-6	.	TRBJ1-5
CASSEGSDLPTDTQYF	TGTGCCAGCAGTGAAGGGAGTGACCTACCCACAGATACGCAGTATTTT	.	TRBV6-1	.	TRBJ2-3